The subject of this entry is one T cell receptor (beta chain). Patients from Seattle were sampled longitudinally, starting during active infection. The sample is drawn from a study of blood T cell repertoires in COVID-19. Study as a whole: Spain, Italy and the United States supplied samples that represented acute and convalescent COVID-19.

Original analysis: By means of reference gene primer amplification, nucleated cell counts were estimated. Produced via immunoSEQ multiplex PCR; TCRdb's table is partial and in-frame only. V, J and clone size were drawn from that table, and D and trimming were deduced from the DNA. The sample lists 200,000 to 250,000 clones; roughly nine tenths were seen once. Germline V lookup: CDR1 LGHDT, CDR2 YNNKEL (reference sequence). V was trimmed by 2 bases and J by 5 bases, leaving 21 bases between them. The CDR3 length is 17 residues. This chain connects TRBV3-1 (or the pseudogene TRBV3-2) to TRBJ2-5, with no clear D. The sequenced sample was peripheral blood. This sequence originates from a woman in her forties or fifties with COVID-19, enrolled during active disease. CDR3 residues: CASSQRILTGTGETQYF. CDR3 bases: TGTGCCAGCAGCCAACGGATCCTAACCGGAACCGGGGAGACCCAGTACTTC.